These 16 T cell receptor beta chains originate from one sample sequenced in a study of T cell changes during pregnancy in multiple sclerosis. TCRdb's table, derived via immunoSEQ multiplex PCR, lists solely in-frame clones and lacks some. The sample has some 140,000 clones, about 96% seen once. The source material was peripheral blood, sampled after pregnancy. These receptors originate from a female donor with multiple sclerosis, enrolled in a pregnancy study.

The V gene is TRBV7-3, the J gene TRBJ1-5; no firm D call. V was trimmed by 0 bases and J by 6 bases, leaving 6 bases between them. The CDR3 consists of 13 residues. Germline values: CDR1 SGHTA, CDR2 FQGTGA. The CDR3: CASSLTEGQPQHF. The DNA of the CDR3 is TGTGCCAGCAGCTTAACGGAGGGTCAGCCCCAGCATTTT.

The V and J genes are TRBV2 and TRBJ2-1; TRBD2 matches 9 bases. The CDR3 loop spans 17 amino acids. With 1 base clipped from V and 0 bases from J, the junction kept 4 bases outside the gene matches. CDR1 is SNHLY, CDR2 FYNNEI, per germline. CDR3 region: CASSEGLAASSYNEQFF. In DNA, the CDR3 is TGTGCCAGCAGTGAAGGACTAGCGGCCAGCTCCTACAATGAGCAGTTCTTC.

The CDR3 sequence: CAISLKGNTIYF. For the CDR3, the DNA is TGTGCCATCTCCTTAAAAGGAAACACCATATATTTT. V and J are TRBV7-5 and TRBJ1-3. TRBV7-5 is a listed pseudogene. The CDR3 has 12 residues.

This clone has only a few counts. The CDR3 region has the DNA TGTGCCAGCAGTGACAGGGGAAATCAGCCCCAGCATTTT. Residues: CASSDRGNQPQHF. The J gene is TRBJ1-5, the V gene TRBV6-5, with 8 nucleotides matching TRBD1. The V and J ends lost 5 bases and 4 bases, in that order; junction bases with no gene match: 1. The CDR3 loop spans 13 amino acids. The V gene's germline CDR1 is MNHEY and CDR2 SVGAGI.

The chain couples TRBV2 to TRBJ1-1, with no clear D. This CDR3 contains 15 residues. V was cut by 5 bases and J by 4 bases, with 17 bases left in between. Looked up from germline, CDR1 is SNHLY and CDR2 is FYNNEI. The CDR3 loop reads CASSSSTEAGTEAFF. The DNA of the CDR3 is TGTGCCAGCAGTTCTTCAACTGAGGCCGGCACTGAAGCTTTCTTT.

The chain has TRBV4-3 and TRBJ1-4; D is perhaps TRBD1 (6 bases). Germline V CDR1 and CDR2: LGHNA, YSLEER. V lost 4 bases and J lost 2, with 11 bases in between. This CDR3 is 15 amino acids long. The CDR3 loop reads CASSLGGGTNEKLFF. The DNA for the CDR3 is TGCGCCAGCAGCCTAGGGGGGGGGACTAATGAAAAACTGTTTTTT.

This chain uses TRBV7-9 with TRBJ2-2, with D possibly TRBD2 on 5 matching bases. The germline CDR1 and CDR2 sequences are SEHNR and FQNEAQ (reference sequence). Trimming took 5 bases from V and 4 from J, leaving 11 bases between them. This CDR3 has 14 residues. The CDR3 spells CASSLIRGTGELFF. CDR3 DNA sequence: TGTGCCAGCAGCCTAATACGGGGCACCGGGGAGCTGTTTTTT. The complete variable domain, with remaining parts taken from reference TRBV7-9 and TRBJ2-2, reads DTGVSQNPRHKITKRGQNVTFRCDPISEHNRLYWYRQTLGQGPEFLTYFQNEAQLEKSRLLSDRFSAERPKGSFSTLEIQRTEQGDSAMYLCASSLIRGTGELFFGEGSRLTVL.

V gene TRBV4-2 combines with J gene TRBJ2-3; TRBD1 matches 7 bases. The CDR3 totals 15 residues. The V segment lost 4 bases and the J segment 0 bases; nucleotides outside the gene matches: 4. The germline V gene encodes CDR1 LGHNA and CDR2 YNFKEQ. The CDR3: CASSPRQGSTDTQYF. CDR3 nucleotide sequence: TGTGCCAGCAGCCCCCGACAGGGTAGCACAGATACGCAGTATTTT.

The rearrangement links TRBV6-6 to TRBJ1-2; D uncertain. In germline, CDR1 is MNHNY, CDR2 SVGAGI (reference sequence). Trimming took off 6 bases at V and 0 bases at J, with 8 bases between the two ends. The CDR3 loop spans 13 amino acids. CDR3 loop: CASRENPNYGYTF. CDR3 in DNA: TGTGCCAGCAGAGAGAATCCTAACTATGGCTACACCTTC.

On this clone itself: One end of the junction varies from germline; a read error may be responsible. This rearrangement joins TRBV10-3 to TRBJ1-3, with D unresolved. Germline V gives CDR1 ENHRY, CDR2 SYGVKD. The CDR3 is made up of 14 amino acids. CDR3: CAIAETLSGNAIYF. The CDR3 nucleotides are TGTGCCATCGCGGAAACACTCTCTGGAAACGCCATATATTTT.

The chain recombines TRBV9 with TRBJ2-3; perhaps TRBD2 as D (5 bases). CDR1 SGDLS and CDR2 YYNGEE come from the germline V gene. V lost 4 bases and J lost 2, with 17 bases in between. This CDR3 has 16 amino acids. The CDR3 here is CASSRGLSELTDTQYF. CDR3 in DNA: TGTGCCAGCAGCAGAGGACTTTCCGAGCTCACAGATACGCAGTATTTT.

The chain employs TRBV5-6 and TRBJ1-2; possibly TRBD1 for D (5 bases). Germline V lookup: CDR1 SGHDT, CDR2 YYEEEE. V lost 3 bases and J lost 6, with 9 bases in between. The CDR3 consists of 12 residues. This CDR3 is CASSWGGDGYTF. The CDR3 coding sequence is TGTGCCAGCAGCTGGGGAGGGGATGGCTACACCTTC.

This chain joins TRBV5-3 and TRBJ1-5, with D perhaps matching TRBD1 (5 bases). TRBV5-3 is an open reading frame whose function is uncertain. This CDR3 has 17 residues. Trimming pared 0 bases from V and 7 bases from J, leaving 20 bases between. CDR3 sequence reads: CARSLAGGRGVGQPQHF. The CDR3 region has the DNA TGTGCCAGAAGCTTGGCCGGAGGGCGGGGGGTCGGACAGCCCCAGCATTTT.

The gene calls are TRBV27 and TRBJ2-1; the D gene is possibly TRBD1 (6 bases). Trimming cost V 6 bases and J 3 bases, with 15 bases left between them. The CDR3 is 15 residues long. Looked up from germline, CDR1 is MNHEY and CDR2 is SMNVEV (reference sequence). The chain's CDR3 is CASRNRAVGYNEQFF. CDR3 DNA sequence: TGTGCCAGCAGGAACAGGGCGGTAGGCTACAATGAGCAGTTCTTC.

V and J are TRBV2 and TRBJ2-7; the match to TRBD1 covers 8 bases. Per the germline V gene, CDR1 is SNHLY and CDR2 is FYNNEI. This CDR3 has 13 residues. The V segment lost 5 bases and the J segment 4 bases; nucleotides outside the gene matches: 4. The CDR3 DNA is TGTGCCAGCAGTTCTAGACAGGGGTACGAGCAGTACTTC. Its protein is CASSSRQGYEQYF.

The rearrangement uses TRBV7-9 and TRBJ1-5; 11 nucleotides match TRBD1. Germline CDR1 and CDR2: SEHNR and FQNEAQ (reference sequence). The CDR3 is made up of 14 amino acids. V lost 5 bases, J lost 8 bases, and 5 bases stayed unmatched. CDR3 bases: TGTGCCAGCAGCCTTGGGGACAGGGGGGAGCCCCAGCATTTT. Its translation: CASSLGDRGEPQHF.